Presented here are 14 T cell receptor beta chains from one specimen sequenced in a study of T cell repertoires in cytomegalovirus infection. MiXCR, run by TCRdb on the reads, gives a single entry per CDR3 protein. The sample has 370,000 or so distinct CDR3 sequences, about 35% seen once. No antigens are known for them. The starting material was cultured PBMCs, obtained from culture after CMV antigen stimulation. The source is a human donor in good health (CMV status not recorded). Some clones in this sample may be carry-over from other donors' samples.

This clonotype was detected a few times. The V and J genes are TRBV7-8 and TRBJ2-4; 7 bases agree with TRBD1. Germline trimming cut 4 bases from V and 13 bases from J; bases unmatched to any gene: 13. Germline CDR1 reads SGHVS; CDR2 reads FQNEAQ. This CDR3 has 14 residues. The CDR3 spells CASSSPRDSRLQYF. CDR3 nucleotide sequence: TGTGCCAGCAGCTCACCCCGGGACAGTCGGTTACAGTACTTC.

V is TRBV24-1 and J is TRBJ2-5, with 9 bases aligning to TRBD2. Trimming at V came to 3 bases and at J to 2 bases, leaving 0 bases not matched to a gene. This CDR3 is 14 amino acids long. Germline V gene sequence: CDR1 KGHDR, CDR2 SFDVKD. The CDR3: CATSDSGRQETQYF. In nucleotides, the CDR3 is TGTGCCACCAGTGATAGCGGGAGGCAAGAGACCCAGTACTTC.

The chain combines TRBV7-2 with TRBJ2-7; 7 bases map to TRBD2. J was trimmed by 0 bases and V by 3 bases; bases with no gene match: 8. The V gene's germline CDR1 is SGHTA and CDR2 FQGNSA. The CDR3 runs 16 residues. The CDR3 here is CASSLASSGSSYEQYF. CDR3 coding DNA: TGTGCCAGCAGCTTGGCCTCTAGCGGAAGCTCCTACGAGCAGTACTTC.

This chain connects TRBV9 to TRBJ2-1, with 8 bases lining up with TRBD1. The CDR3 has 15 amino acids. The V segment lost 0 bases and the J segment 4 bases; nucleotides outside the gene matches: 3. Germline CDR1 and CDR2: SGDLS and YYNGEE. The CDR3 is CASSVEGQEYNEQFF. CDR3 DNA: TGTGCCAGCAGCGTAGAGGGACAGGAATACAATGAGCAGTTCTTC.

The genes are TRBV6-2 or TRBV6-3 and TRBJ1-5, with unresolved D. The CDR3 loop spans 13 amino acids. Trimming cost V 10 bases and J 5 bases, with 15 bases left between them. The germline CDR1 and CDR2 sequences are MNHEY and SVGEGT. The DNA of the CDR3 is TGTGCCACCAAAGACCCCCTTTATCAGCCCCAGCATTTT. This gives the protein CATKDPLYQPQHF.

This clonotype was found many times. The chain employs TRBV7-9 and TRBJ2-5; the D gene is possibly TRBD1 (6 bases). CDR3 length: 15 amino acids. Per germline, CDR1 SEHNR and CDR2 FQNEAQ (reference sequence). The ends were cut back, 5 bases at V and 2 bases at J, with 15 bases in the middle. The CDR3 sequence is CASSPRDKKQETQYF. In DNA, the CDR3 is TGTGCCAGCAGCCCGAGGGACAAGAAACAAGAGACCCAGTACTTC.

This clonotype was counted a few times. The chain employs TRBV4-1 and TRBJ1-1; 11 positions agree with TRBD1. Germline trimming cut 2 bases from V and 4 bases from J; bases unmatched to any gene: 6. Per the germline V gene, CDR1 is MGHRA and CDR2 is YSYEKL. This CDR3 has 16 residues. The CDR3, as DNA: TGCGCCAGCAGCCAAAGTCCCGGGACAGGGGGCACTGAAGCTTTCTTT. This codes for CASSQSPGTGGTEAFF.

This sequence joins TRBV5-1 and TRBJ2-3, with TRBD2 identical over 7 bases. After removal of 0 bases from V and 0 bases from J, the junction contained 10 bases not matched to a gene. This CDR3 spans 18 amino acids. Germline lookup yields CDR1 SGHRS and CDR2 YFSETQ. CDR3 loop: CASSLVAGGSASTDTQYF. In DNA, the CDR3 is TGCGCCAGCAGCTTGGTGGCCGGCGGGAGTGCCAGCACAGATACGCAGTATTTT.

This chain links TRBV19 with TRBJ2-5; TRBD1 might be the D (6 bases). This CDR3 contains 15 residues. The V gene lost 4 bases and the J gene lost 3 bases, with 15 bases spanning the gap. CDR1 and CDR2 from the germline V gene are LNHDA and SQIVND (reference sequence). The CDR3 protein is CASSTIGTSEETQYF. The CDR3, as DNA: TGTGCCAGTAGTACGATCGGGACATCGGAAGAGACCCAGTACTTC.

This clonotype has a single count. The chain recombines TRBV5-5 with TRBJ2-1; D perhaps matches TRBD2 (5 bases). This CDR3 contains 15 residues. Germline loops: CDR1 SGHKS, CDR2 YYEKEE (reference sequence). Trimming took off 5 bases at V and 4 bases at J, with 16 bases between the two ends. The CDR3 bases are TGTGCCAGCAGTGCTGCGCGGGCTAGGTACAATGAGCAGTTCTTC. Translation: CASSAARARYNEQFF.

The chain has TRBV6-8 and TRBJ2-5; the match to TRBD2 covers 8 bases. The CDR3 is 18 amino acids. The V and J ends lost 0 bases and 1 base, in that order; junction bases with no gene match: 10. CDR1 and CDR2 from the germline V gene are MNHGY and SAAAGT. The CDR3 coding sequence is TGTGCCAGCAGTTACTCGATATTAGCGGGGATACCCCAAGAGACCCAGTACTTC. It yields the protein CASSYSILAGIPQETQYF.

Points on this clonotype: A junction boundary mismatches the germline segment, possibly from a read error. The rearrangement uses TRBV6-1 and TRBJ1-5; weak D call: TRBD1 (6 bases). The CDR3 covers 15 residues. Germline V gene lookup returns CDR1 MNHNS and CDR2 SASEGT. CDR3 loop: CASSERPGANRPQHF. As DNA, the CDR3 is TGTGCCAGCAGTGAACGTCCAGGGGCCAATCGGCCCCAGCATTTT.

This clonotype was counted between two and nine times. The chain is built from TRBV6-5 and TRBJ2-7, with 12 bases that match TRBD1. There are 15 residues in the CDR3. Trimming at V came to 6 bases and at J to 5 bases, leaving 8 bases not matched to a gene. Germline-derived CDR1 and CDR2 are MNHEY and SVGAGI. CDR3 loop: CASRRPGQGANEQYF. The CDR3 DNA reads as TGTGCCAGCAGGCGACCGGGACAGGGGGCAAACGAGCAGTACTTC.

CDR3: CSAESTLGQYGYTF. CDR3 in DNA: TGCAGTGCCGAATCCACGCTAGGGCAGTATGGCTACACCTTC. This chain uses TRBV20-1 with TRBJ1-2; unclear D gene. Per germline, CDR1 DFQATT and CDR2 SNEGSKA (reference sequence). The CDR3 contains 14 residues. The V end was cut by 6 bases, the J end by 5 bases, with 19 bases between.